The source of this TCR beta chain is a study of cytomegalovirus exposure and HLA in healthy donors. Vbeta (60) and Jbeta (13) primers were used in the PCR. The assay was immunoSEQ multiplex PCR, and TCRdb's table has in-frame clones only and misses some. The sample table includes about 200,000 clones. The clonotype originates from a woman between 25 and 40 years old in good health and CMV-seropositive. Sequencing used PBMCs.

In nucleotides, the CDR3 is TGTGCCACCAGCAGTTTCCAGGGGGTGGATCAGCCCCAGCATTTT. Its protein product is CATSSFQGVDQPQHF. V and J are TRBV15 and TRBJ1-5; 7 bases fit TRBD1. V lost 3 bases to trimming and J lost 5 bases; unmatched junction nucleotides: 7. Germline lookup yields CDR1 LNHNV and CDR2 YYDKDF (reference sequence). The CDR3 totals 15 residues.